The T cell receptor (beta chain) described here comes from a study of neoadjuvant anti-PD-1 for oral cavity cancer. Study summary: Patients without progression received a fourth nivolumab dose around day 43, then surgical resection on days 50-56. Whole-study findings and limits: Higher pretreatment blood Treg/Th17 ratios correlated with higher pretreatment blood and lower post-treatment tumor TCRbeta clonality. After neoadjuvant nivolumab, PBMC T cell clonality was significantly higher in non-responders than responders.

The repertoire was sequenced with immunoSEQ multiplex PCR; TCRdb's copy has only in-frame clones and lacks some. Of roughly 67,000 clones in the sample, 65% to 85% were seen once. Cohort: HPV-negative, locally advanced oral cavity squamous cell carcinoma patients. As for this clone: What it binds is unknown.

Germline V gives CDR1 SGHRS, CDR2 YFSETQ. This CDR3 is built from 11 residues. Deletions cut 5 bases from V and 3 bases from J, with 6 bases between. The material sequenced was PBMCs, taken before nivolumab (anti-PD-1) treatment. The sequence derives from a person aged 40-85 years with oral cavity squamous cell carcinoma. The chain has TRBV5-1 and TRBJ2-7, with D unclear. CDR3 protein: CASREFYEQYF. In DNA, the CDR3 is TGCGCCAGCAGGGAGTTCTACGAGCAGTACTTC. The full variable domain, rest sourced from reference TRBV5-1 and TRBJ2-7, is KAGVTQTPRYLIKTRGQQVTLSCSPISGHRSVSWYQQTPGQGLQFLFEYFSETQRNKGNFPGRFSGRQFSNSRSEMNVSTLELGDSALYLCASREFYEQYFGPGTRLTVT.